What follows are 17 T cell receptor beta chains derived from one specimen sequenced in a study of preoperative IRX-2 immunotherapy in early breast cancer. Treatment denoted: preoperative locoregional IRX-2 cytokine immunotherapy. Clones were read by immunoSEQ multiplex PCR, and TCRdb kept only the in-frame ones, dropping some. The sample lists 20,000 to 30,000 clones, just under 80% occurring once. The sequencing used lymph node tissue, collected before IRX-2 immunotherapy. Source of these receptors: a human donor with breast cancer.

In DNA, the CDR3 is TGTGCCAGCAGTCAAATCTCCAGGGTCCTAGCACCTGGCGAGCAGTACTTC. Protein: CASSQISRVLAPGEQYF. The chain is built from TRBV28 and TRBJ2-7; D may correspond to TRBD1 or TRBD2 (5 bases each). The V and J ends lost 5 bases and 6 bases respectively, with 26 bases between them. Germline CDR1 MDHEN, CDR2 SYDVKM. This CDR3 comprises 17 residues.

The chain links TRBV4-1 to TRBJ1-1; D is possibly TRBD1 (6 bases). V gave up 3 bases and J gave up 1 base, with 15 bases separating them. The CDR3 is 16 residues long. The germline V gene has CDR1 MGHRA and CDR2 YSYEKL. The CDR3 reads CASSQHPRQANTEAFF. The CDR3 nucleotides read TGCGCCAGCAGCCAGCATCCCCGACAGGCGAACACTGAAGCTTTCTTT.

The rearrangement uses TRBV30 and TRBJ1-1; no firm D call. The CDR3 runs to 12 residues. CDR1 and CDR2 (germline): GTSNPN, SVGIG (reference sequence). Trimming took off 4 bases at V and 3 bases at J, with 9 bases between the two ends. The CDR3 DNA reads TGTGCCTGGACGCCGAGGGACACTGAAGCTTTCTTT. Translation gives CAWTPRDTEAFF.

As regards this clone: Other nucleotide sequences in the sample specify the same CDR3. V gene TRBV29-1 combines with J gene TRBJ2-2; D is undetermined. The CDR3 has 14 amino acids. V gave up 1 base and J gave up 1 base, with 7 bases separating them. The germline V gene has CDR1 SQVTM and CDR2 ANQGSEA. The CDR3 protein is CSVEVGVNTGELFF. In DNA, the CDR3 is TGCAGCGTTGAAGTTGGGGTGAACACCGGGGAGCTGTTTTTT.

This clone was recorded once. This chain joins TRBV10-3 and TRBJ1-1; 7 bases match TRBD1. Germline-derived CDR1 and CDR2 are ENHRY and SYGVKD. This CDR3 has 14 amino acids. V was pared by 2 bases and J by 4 bases, with 4 bases of the junction left unmatched. CDR3 protein: CAISEIGGLTEAFF. The CDR3 DNA sequence: TGTGCCATCAGTGAGATAGGGGGCCTCACTGAAGCTTTCTTT.

This clone was recorded a few times. V gene TRBV6-8 combines with J gene TRBJ1-1; D uncertain. Germline V gene lookup returns CDR1 MNHGY and CDR2 SAAAGT. Trimming stripped 4 bases from V and 7 bases from J, with 19 bases between. The CDR3 is 15 residues long. CDR3 sequence reads: CASSSSMFGNFEAFF. DNA for the CDR3: TGTGCCAGCAGTTCCTCAATGTTCGGGAACTTTGAAGCTTTCTTT.

V and J are TRBV5-1 and TRBJ2-3, with 10 bases aligning to TRBD2. The CDR3 loop spans 15 amino acids. V shed 1 base, J shed 4 bases, and the junction held 3 bases outside the gene matches. Germline CDR1 reads SGHRS; CDR2 reads YFSETQ. The CDR3 region has the DNA TGCGCCAGCAGCTTGTCCACTAGCGGGGCAGATACGCAGTATTTT. As protein: CASSLSTSGADTQYF.

The genes are TRBV7-6 and TRBJ1-2; a possible D gene is TRBD1 (5 bases). V was cut by 5 bases and J by 8 bases, with 21 bases left in between. This CDR3 contains 15 residues. Germline V lookup: CDR1 SGHVS, CDR2 FNYEAQ. CDR3 loop: CASSHRGASAIGYTF. Written as DNA, the CDR3 is TGTGCCAGCAGCCACCGAGGGGCCTCAGCCATCGGCTACACCTTC.

The chain links TRBV28 to TRBJ1-2; D is perhaps TRBD1 (6 bases). Germline V CDR1 and CDR2: MDHEN, SYDVKM. Trimming removed 4 bases at V and 5 bases at J, with 14 bases between. This CDR3 spans 14 amino acids. The CDR3 reads CASSSGGAGYGYTF. Here the CDR3 DNA reads TGTGCCAGCAGTTCCGGGGGCGCGGGGTATGGCTACACCTTC.

The V gene is TRBV6-8, the J gene TRBJ2-1, with 8 bases fitting TRBD1. V was pared by 5 bases and J by 7 bases, with 10 bases of the junction left unmatched. The CDR3 is 15 amino acids. Germline V gives CDR1 MNHGY, CDR2 SAAAGT. The CDR3 spells CASSTTGARGNEQFF. In DNA, the CDR3 is TGTGCCAGCAGTACGACAGGGGCCAGGGGAAATGAGCAGTTCTTC.

This chain uses TRBV28 with TRBJ2-7; 8 bases align to TRBD1. J lost 0 bases, V lost 5 bases, and 9 bases had no gene match. Germline values: CDR1 MDHEN, CDR2 SYDVKM. This CDR3 has 16 amino acids. In DNA form, the CDR3 reads TGTGCCAGCAGTCCGACAGGGGTACGGTCCTCCTACGAGCAGTACTTC. It yields the protein CASSPTGVRSSYEQYF.

This clone was observed once. CDR3 sequence: CASSLGIQGGSYNEQFF. The DNA of the CDR3 is TGTGCCAGCAGCTTGGGGATACAGGGGGGTTCCTACAATGAGCAGTTCTTC. The rearrangement links TRBV11-3 to TRBJ2-1; TRBD1 aligns across 8 bases. Germline lookup yields CDR1 SGHNT and CDR2 YENEEA. This CDR3 is 17 amino acids long. The V segment lost 3 bases and the J segment 1 base; nucleotides outside the gene matches: 8.

This clone was detected only a few times. The chain has TRBV12-5 and TRBJ1-1; no firm D call. The CDR3 length is 13 residues. The V gene's germline CDR1 is LGHNT and CDR2 FRNRAP. DNA for the CDR3: TGTGCCAGCACCCCTGGAAGGATCACTGAAGCTTTCTTT. It yields the protein CASTPGRITEAFF. The whole variable domain, filled in from reference TRBV12-5 and TRBJ1-1, reads DARVTQTPRHKVTEMGQEVTMRCQPILGHNTVFWYRQTMMQGLELLAYFRNRAPLDDSGMPKDRFSAEMPDATLATLKIQPSEPRDSAVYFCASTPGRITEAFFGQGTRLTVV.

V gene TRBV6-8 combines with J gene TRBJ2-7; 11 bases are shared with TRBD2. With 6 bases clipped from V and 3 bases from J, the junction kept 10 bases outside the gene matches. Per the germline V gene, CDR1 is MNHGY and CDR2 is SAAAGT. CDR3 length: 16 residues. The CDR3 protein is CASSQTTSGGLYEQYF. The CDR3 DNA reads as TGTGCCAGCAGCCAAACCACTAGCGGGGGCCTCTACGAGCAGTACTTC.

The rearrangement joins TRBV28 to TRBJ1-5, with a tentative D call TRBD1 (5 bases). The CDR3 spans 15 residues. CDR1 is MDHEN and CDR2 is SYDVKM in the germline V gene. V was clipped by 3 bases and J by 4 bases, with 13 bases between them. The CDR3 loop reads CASSFYRNHNQPQHF. The CDR3 nucleotides read TGTGCCAGCAGTTTTTACAGGAACCATAATCAGCCCCAGCATTTT.

The chain joins TRBV11-3 to TRBJ2-5; TRBD1 or TRBD2 may be the D gene (7 bases each). Germline CDR1 and CDR2: SGHNT and YENEEA. The CDR3 sequence is 15 residues long. Trimming left V 3 bases short and J 4 bases short, with 15 bases between. CDR3 sequence reads: CASSFGPGGGETQYF. The CDR3 region has the DNA TGTGCCAGCAGCTTTGGCCCAGGGGGGGGAGAGACCCAGTACTTC.

The chain couples TRBV23-1 to TRBJ2-7; either TRBD1 or TRBD2 may fit D (5 bases each). TRBV23-1 is marked as an open reading frame, function uncertain. V was cut by 6 bases and J by 7 bases, with 22 bases left in between. The CDR3 is made up of 15 amino acids. CDR3 sequence (DNA): TGCGCCAGCAGCCAAGCGACCGGGACGTATGGAGAGCAGTACTTC. Protein sequence: CASSQATGTYGEQYF.